The 21 T cell receptor beta chains below all came from one sample that was sequenced in a study of T cells after yellow fever vaccination. TCRdb re-derived calls from the 5' RACE reads in MiXCR, one entry per CDR3 protein. The sample includes some 300,000 distinct CDR3 sequences, roughly 8% of them seen just once. Specimen: PBMCs, collected more than 35 days after the first yellow fever vaccination. These receptor sequences come from a young man who received the YFV17D yellow fever vaccine.

The chain is built from TRBV12-3 or TRBV12-4 and TRBJ1-5; perhaps TRBD1 as D (5 bases). CDR3 length: 13 amino acids. The V gene lost 4 bases and the J gene lost 4 bases, with 8 bases spanning the gap. As DNA, the CDR3 is TGTGCCAGCAGTTACGAGGGGAATCAGCCCCAGCATTTT. Residues: CASSYEGNQPQHF.

The CDR3 region has the DNA TGTGCCAGCAGCTTAGGAGTGGACGGGGGAACCACAGATACGCAGTATTTT. This gives the protein CASSLGVDGGTTDTQYF. V and J are TRBV7-2 and TRBJ2-3, with D possibly matching TRBD2 (6 bases). Germline CDR1 is SGHTA and CDR2 is FQGNSA. The CDR3 contains 17 residues. Trimming removed 1 base from V and 2 bases from J, with 16 bases in between.

The chain employs TRBV5-1 and TRBJ2-5, with D unresolved. This CDR3 spans 13 amino acids. Germline-derived CDR1 and CDR2 are SGHRS and YFSETQ. V gave up 5 bases and J gave up 2 bases, with 10 bases separating them. CDR3 region: CASRENFQETQYF. The CDR3 DNA is TGCGCCAGCAGGGAGAACTTTCAAGAGACCCAGTACTTC.

The sample holds many counts of this clonotype. The chain uses TRBV29-1 and TRBJ2-7, with D possibly called TRBD1 or TRBD2 (5 bases each). Between the trimmed V and J ends, which lost 8 bases and 0 bases, there was a span of 14 bases. CDR1 and CDR2 from the germline V gene are SQVTM and ANQGSEA. The CDR3 is 13 residues long. CDR3: CSRGDGRSYEQYV. In DNA form, the CDR3 reads TGCAGCCGAGGGGACGGACGCTCCTACGAGCAGTACGTC.

This clonotype was seen at least ten times. The V and J genes are TRBV7-2 and TRBJ1-1; D possibly corresponds to TRBD1 (5 bases). The CDR3 has 13 amino acids. Per the germline V gene, CDR1 is SGHTA and CDR2 is FQGNSA. Between the trimmed V and J ends, which lost 7 bases and 4 bases, there was a span of 13 bases. CDR3 in amino acids: CASTQWGVTEAFF. CDR3 nucleotide sequence: TGTGCCAGCACCCAGTGGGGGGTCACTGAAGCTTTCTTT. The whole variable domain, remainder taken from reference TRBV7-2 and TRBJ1-1, is GAGVSQSPSNKVTEKGKDVELRCDPISGHTALYWYRQSLGQGLEFLIYFQGNSAPDKSGLPSDRFSAERTGGSVSTLTIQRTQQEDSAVYLCASTQWGVTEAFFGQGTRLTVV.

V gene TRBV29-1 combines with J gene TRBJ1-2, with TRBD1 matching over 7 bases. Germline V lookup: CDR1 SQVTM, CDR2 ANQGSEA. V dropped 6 bases and J dropped 2; count of bases not matched to a gene: 3. This CDR3 region has 12 residues. The CDR3, as DNA: TGCAGCGTGACAGGGTTCAACTATGGCTACACCTTC. Amino acid sequence: CSVTGFNYGYTF.

This clonotype was counted only a few times. The chain uses TRBV12-3 or TRBV12-4 and TRBJ2-3, with 7 bases aligning to TRBD1. With 6 bases clipped from V and 0 bases from J, the junction kept 3 bases outside the gene matches. The CDR3 has 14 amino acids. The CDR3 loop is CASRVTGSTDTQYF. CDR3 nucleotide sequence: TGTGCCAGCAGAGTGACAGGGAGCACAGATACGCAGTATTTT.

This clonotype was observed a handful of times. The chain joins TRBV2 to TRBJ1-6; perhaps TRBD1 as D (6 bases). This CDR3 comprises 15 residues. The ends were cut back, 6 bases at V and 4 bases at J, with 13 bases in the middle. Germline V gene data show CDR1 as SNHLY and CDR2 as FYNNEI. The CDR3 sequence: CASSKQGGYNSPLHF. CDR3 sequence (DNA): TGTGCCAGCAGCAAACAGGGAGGGTATAATTCACCCCTCCACTTT.

The chain is built from TRBV15 and TRBJ1-5, with D maybe TRBD1 (5 bases). The CDR3 runs to 17 residues. Germline CDR1 and CDR2: LNHNV and YYDKDF (reference sequence). V was pared by 0 bases and J by 1 base, with 13 bases between. The CDR3 region has the DNA TGTGCCACCAGCAGAGATCTGGTGGGGGGAAGCAATCAGCCCCAGCATTTT. The encoded protein is CATSRDLVGGSNQPQHF.

This clonotype was counted between two and nine times. The V call is TRBV7-9, the J call TRBJ1-5, with D unresolved. Trimming stripped 5 bases from V and 4 bases from J, with 15 bases between. Germline V gene sequence: CDR1 SEHNR, CDR2 FQNEAQ (reference sequence). There are 15 residues in the CDR3. The CDR3 bases are TGTGCCAGCAGCATAGGGTCTGTGGGGAATCAGCCCCAGCATTTT. This codes for CASSIGSVGNQPQHF.

The V and J genes are TRBV5-6 and TRBJ2-5, with 8 bases aligning to TRBD2. Germline values: CDR1 SGHDT, CDR2 YYEEEE. CDR3 length equals 14 residues. With V trimmed by 5 bases and J by 5 bases, 8 bases remained unmatched. CDR3 residues: CASSRGGPGETQYF. DNA for the CDR3: TGTGCCAGCAGTCGGGGGGGGCCCGGGGAGACCCAGTACTTC.

The rearrangement links TRBV25-1 to TRBJ1-2; no definite D call. This CDR3 spans 13 amino acids. V gave up 6 bases and J gave up 4 bases, with 12 bases separating them. CDR1 and CDR2 from the germline V gene are MGHDK and SYGVNS. CDR3 nucleotides: TGTGCCAGCAGGCGGAACGGCGCCTATGGCTACACCTTC. Protein: CASRRNGAYGYTF.

V and J are TRBV6-5 and TRBJ2-7, with TRBD1 as a possible D gene (5 bases). The CDR3 is made up of 14 amino acids. The V end lost 6 bases, the J end lost 3 bases, and 15 bases lay between the germline ends. Looked up from germline, CDR1 is MNHEY and CDR2 is SVGAGI. The CDR3: CASRLYSDSYEQYF. The CDR3 nucleotides read TGTGCCAGCAGGCTCTATTCCGACAGCTACGAGCAGTACTTC.

The chain joins TRBV6-5 to TRBJ1-1, with D tentatively TRBD1 (5 bases). The germline V and J ends were trimmed by 5 bases and 4 bases, with 17 bases remaining between them. Germline CDR1 and CDR2: MNHEY and SVGAGI. The CDR3 runs to 15 residues. The CDR3 loop is CASSTDSRGRTEAFF. In DNA, the CDR3 is TGTGCCAGCAGTACCGACTCAAGGGGCCGCACTGAAGCTTTCTTT.

The V and J genes are TRBV3-1 and TRBJ2-2, with 8 bases aligning to TRBD2. In germline, CDR1 is LGHDT, CDR2 YNNKEL (reference sequence). V lost 4 bases, J lost 3 bases, and 10 bases stayed unmatched. The CDR3 totals 17 residues. CDR3 sequence: CASSRPLVAGYTGELFF. CDR3 nucleotides: TGTGCCAGCAGCCGCCCACTGGTAGCGGGGTACACCGGGGAGCTGTTTTTT.

This clonotype came up a few times. V usage is TRBV11-2 and J usage is TRBJ2-3, with TRBD2 identical over 9 bases. After removal of 4 bases from V and 7 bases from J, the junction contained 27 bases not matched to a gene. CDR1 is SGHAT and CDR2 is FQNNGV in the germline V gene. The CDR3 has 21 residues. The CDR3 DNA reads TGTGCCAGCAGCTGGACCCCCAATTTGAGCTGGGATAGCGGGGGTGATAATACGCAGTATTTT. Amino acid sequence: CASSWTPNLSWDSGGDNTQYF.

This clonotype has only a few counts. This chain links TRBV7-2 with TRBJ2-3; TRBD2 aligns across 12 bases. Germline V gene lookup returns CDR1 SGHTA and CDR2 FQGNSA. V lost 1 base to trimming and J lost 5 bases; unmatched junction nucleotides: 4. This CDR3 is 16 amino acids long. CDR3 nucleotide sequence: TGTGCCAGCAGCTTAGGACTAGCGGGGGCGGTAGATACGCAGTATTTT. Amino acid sequence: CASSLGLAGAVDTQYF.

This clonotype was counted only a few times. The chain employs TRBV7-6 and TRBJ2-1; 10 bases align to TRBD1. Trimming removed 5 bases from V and 8 bases from J; junction bases left unmatched: 6. The CDR3 has 14 amino acids. The germline V gene encodes CDR1 SGHVS and CDR2 FNYEAQ. Here the CDR3 DNA reads TGTGCCAGCAGCGTAGACAGGGGGCTCGATGAGCAGTTCTTC. Translation gives CASSVDRGLDEQFF. Drawing the rest from reference TRBV7-6 and TRBJ2-1, the complete variable domain is GAGVSQSPRYKVTKRGQDVALRCDPISGHVSLYWYRQALGQGPEFLTYFNYEAQQDKSGLPNDRFSAERPEGSISTLTIQRTEQRDSAMYRCASSVDRGLDEQFFGPGTRLTVL.

This rearrangement joins TRBV20-1 to TRBJ1-5; a possible D gene is TRBD1 (5 bases). V was cut by 6 bases and J by 5 bases, with 14 bases left in between. Germline CDR1 is DFQATT and CDR2 is SNEGSKA (reference sequence). This CDR3 has 13 residues. The CDR3 sequence is CSARRGAYQPQHF. DNA for the CDR3: TGCAGTGCCAGACGAGGGGCGTATCAGCCCCAGCATTTT.

This clonotype was observed at least ten times. The rearrangement links TRBV7-6 to TRBJ1-1; 7 bases agree with TRBD1. The CDR3 contains 15 residues. The ends lost 5 bases at V and 4 bases at J; junction bases unmatched: 10. Germline values: CDR1 SGHVS, CDR2 FNYEAQ. CDR3 sequence: CASSPPKAGGTEAFF. The CDR3, as DNA: TGTGCCAGCAGCCCCCCCAAGGCAGGGGGCACTGAAGCTTTCTTT.

This clonotype showed up many times. The chain uses TRBV20-1 and TRBJ2-5; weak D call: TRBD1 (6 bases). Germline lookup yields CDR1 DFQATT and CDR2 SNEGSKA (reference sequence). This CDR3 has 15 residues. V lost 4 bases and J lost 1, with 16 bases in between. The CDR3 protein is CSANPQGNVQETQYF. The CDR3 DNA reads as TGCAGTGCTAACCCACAGGGCAACGTCCAAGAGACCCAGTACTTC.